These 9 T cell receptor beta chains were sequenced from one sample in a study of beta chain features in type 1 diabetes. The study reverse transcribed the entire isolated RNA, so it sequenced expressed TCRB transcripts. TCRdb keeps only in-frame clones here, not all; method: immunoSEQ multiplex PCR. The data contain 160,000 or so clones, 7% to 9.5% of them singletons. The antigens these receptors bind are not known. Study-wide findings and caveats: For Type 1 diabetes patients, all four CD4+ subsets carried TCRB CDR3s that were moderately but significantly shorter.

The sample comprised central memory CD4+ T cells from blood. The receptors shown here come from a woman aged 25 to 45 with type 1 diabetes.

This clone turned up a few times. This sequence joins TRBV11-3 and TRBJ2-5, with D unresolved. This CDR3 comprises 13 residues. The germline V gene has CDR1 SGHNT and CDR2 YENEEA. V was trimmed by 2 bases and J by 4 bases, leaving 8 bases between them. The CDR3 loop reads CASSLPLRETQYF. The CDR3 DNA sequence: TGTGCCAGCAGCTTACCCCTAAGAGAGACCCAGTACTTC.

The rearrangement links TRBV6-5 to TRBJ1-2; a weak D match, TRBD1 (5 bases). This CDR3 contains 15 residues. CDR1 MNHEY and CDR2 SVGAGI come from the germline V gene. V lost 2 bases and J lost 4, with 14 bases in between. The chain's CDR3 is CASSYTVTVSYGYTF. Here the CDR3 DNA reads TGTGCCAGCAGTTACACCGTGACAGTTAGCTATGGCTACACCTTC.

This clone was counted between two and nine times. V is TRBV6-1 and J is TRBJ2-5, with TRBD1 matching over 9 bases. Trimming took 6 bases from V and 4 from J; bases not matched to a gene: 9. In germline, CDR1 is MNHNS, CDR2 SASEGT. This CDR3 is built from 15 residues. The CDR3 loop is CASRDRDRAGETQYF. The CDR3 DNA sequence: TGTGCCAGCAGGGACCGGGACAGGGCAGGAGAGACCCAGTACTTC.

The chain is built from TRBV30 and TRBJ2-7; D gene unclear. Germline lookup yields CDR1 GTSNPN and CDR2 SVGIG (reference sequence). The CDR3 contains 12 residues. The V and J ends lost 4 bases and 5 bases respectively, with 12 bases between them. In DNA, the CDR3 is TGTGCCTGGATGGCGGATTCAAACGAGCAGTACTTC. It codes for CAWMADSNEQYF. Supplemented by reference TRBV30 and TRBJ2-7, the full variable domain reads SQTIHQWPATLVQPVGSPLSLECTVEGTSNPNLYWYRQAAGRGLQLLFYSVGIGQISSEVPQNLSASRPQDRQFILSSKKLLLSDSGFYLCAWMADSNEQYFGPGTRLTVT.

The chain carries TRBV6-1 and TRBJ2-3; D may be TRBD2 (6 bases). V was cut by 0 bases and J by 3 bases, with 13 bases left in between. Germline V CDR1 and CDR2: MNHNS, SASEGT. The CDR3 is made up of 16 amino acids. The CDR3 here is CASSEALATVTDTQYF. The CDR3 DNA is TGTGCCAGCAGTGAAGCACTAGCTACAGTAACAGATACGCAGTATTTT.

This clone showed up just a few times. CDR3 bases: TGTGCCAGCAGTGGCGATAGCAATCAGCCCCAGCATTTT. As protein: CASSGDSNQPQHF. This chain joins TRBV25-1 and TRBJ1-5; D unclear. Germline V gene data show CDR1 as MGHDK and CDR2 as SYGVNS. The CDR3 totals 13 residues. Trimming took 4 bases from V and 0 from J, leaving 4 bases between them.

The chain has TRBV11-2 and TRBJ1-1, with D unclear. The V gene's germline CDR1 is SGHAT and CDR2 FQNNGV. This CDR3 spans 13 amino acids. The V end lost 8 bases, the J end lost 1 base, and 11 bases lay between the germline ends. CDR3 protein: CASGGQPNTEAFF. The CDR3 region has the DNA TGTGCCAGCGGCGGTCAGCCGAACACTGAAGCTTTCTTT.

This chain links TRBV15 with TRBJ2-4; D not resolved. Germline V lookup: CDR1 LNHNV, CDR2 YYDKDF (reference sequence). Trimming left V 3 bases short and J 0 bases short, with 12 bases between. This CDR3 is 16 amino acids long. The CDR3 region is CATSSLQLLAKNIQYF. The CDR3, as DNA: TGTGCCACCAGCAGTTTACAGCTTCTAGCCAAAAACATTCAGTACTTC.

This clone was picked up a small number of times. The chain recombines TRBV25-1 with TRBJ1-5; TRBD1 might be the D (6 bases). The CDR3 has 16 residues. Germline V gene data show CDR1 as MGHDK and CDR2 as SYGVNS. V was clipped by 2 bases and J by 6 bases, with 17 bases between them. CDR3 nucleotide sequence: TGTGCCAGCAGTGAAGTACCGCTGGGGGCAAGTCAGCCCCAGCATTTT. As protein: CASSEVPLGASQPQHF.